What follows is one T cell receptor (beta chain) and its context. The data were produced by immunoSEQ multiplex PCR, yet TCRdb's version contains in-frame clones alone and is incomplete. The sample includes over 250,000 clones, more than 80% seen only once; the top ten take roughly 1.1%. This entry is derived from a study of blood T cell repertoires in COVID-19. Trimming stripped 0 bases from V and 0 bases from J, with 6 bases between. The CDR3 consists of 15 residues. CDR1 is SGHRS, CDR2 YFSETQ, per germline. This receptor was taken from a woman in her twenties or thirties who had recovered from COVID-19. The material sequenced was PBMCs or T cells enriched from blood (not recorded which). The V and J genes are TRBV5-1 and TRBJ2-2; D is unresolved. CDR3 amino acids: CASSLGHSNTGELFF. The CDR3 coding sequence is TGCGCCAGCAGCTTGGGGCATTCGAACACCGGGGAGCTGTTTTTT.